This is a list of T cell receptor beta chains from one sample in a study of OX40 agonist ivuxolimab in advanced cancers. The method was immunoSEQ multiplex PCR; TCRdb's version includes in-frame clones alone and lacks a portion of them. Among tens of thousands of clones listed, 88% were seen once. This specimen was CD4+ or CD8+ T cells sorted from blood, taken in a trial of the OX40 agonist ivuxolimab. The receptors stem from an adult with an advanced solid tumor such as melanoma, head and neck, liver or kidney cancer. Each CDR3 is given with its conserved first and last residue. Fields, in order: clone size, V gene, D gene, J gene, CDR3 protein, CDR3 DNA. A D gene is named only where the DNA matches it firmly. Where a row states a size, it is once, few, many or the class of an expanded clone; other rows omit it.

size: -; V: TRBV9; D: TRBD1; J: TRBJ2-4; CDR3: CASSVGASGGPKNIQYF; DNA: TGTGCCAGCAGCGTAGGCGCGTCAGGGGGCCCCAAAAACATTCAGTACTTC
size: -; V: TRBV5-1; D: TRBD1; J: TRBJ2-5; CDR3: CASSLAGQGSETQYF; DNA: TGCGCCAGCAGCTTGGCCGGACAGGGGTCCGAGACCCAGTACTTC
size: -; V: TRBV6-1; D: -; J: TRBJ2-3; CDR3: CASSEPGLGTDTQYF; DNA: TGTGCCAGCAGCGAACCGGGGCTCGGCACAGATACGCAGTATTTT
size: -; V: TRBV6-1; D: -; J: TRBJ1-2; CDR3: CASSLSVGDGYTF; DNA: TGTGCCAGCAGCCTTTCTGTGGGAGACGGCTACACCTTC
size: -; V: TRBV4-1; D: TRBD2; J: TRBJ2-7; CDR3: CASSQSGMAGVGEQYF; DNA: TGCGCCAGCAGCCAAAGCGGTATGGCGGGAGTCGGGGAGCAGTACTTC
size: -; V: TRBV19; D: TRBD1; J: TRBJ1-4; CDR3: CASSLPQGEARLFF; DNA: TGTGCCAGTAGTCTACCGCAGGGGGAGGCGAGACTGTTTTTT
size: -; V: TRBV19; D: -; J: TRBJ2-3; CDR3: CASRSFGWDTQYF; DNA: TGTGCCAGTAGAAGTTTCGGTTGGGATACGCAGTATTTT
size: -; V: TRBV18; D: -; J: TRBJ1-3; CDR3: CASSPTSGNTIYF; DNA: TGTGCCAGCTCACCGACCTCGGGAAACACCATATATTTT
size: once; V: TRBV7-9; D: TRBD2; J: TRBJ2-1; CDR3: CASSTRGVTYNEQFF; DNA: TGTGCCAGCAGCACACGGGGGGTGACCTACAATGAGCAGTTCTTC
size: once; V: TRBV30; D: -; J: TRBJ2-7; CDR3: CAWSTTYEQYF; DNA: TGTGCCTGGAGTACTACCTACGAGCAGTACTTC
size: -; V: TRBV2; D: -; J: TRBJ2-7; CDR3: CASREESYEQYF; DNA: TGTGCCAGCAGGGAGGAGTCCTACGAGCAGTACTTC
size: few; V: TRBV29-1; D: -; J: TRBJ2-7; CDR3: CSVAVGSYEQYF; DNA: TGCAGCGTTGCTGTCGGATCCTACGAGCAGTACTTC
size: -; V: TRBV5-1; D: -; J: TRBJ1-4; CDR3: CASSARTGNEKLFF; DNA: TGCGCCAGCAGCGCACGCACGGGAAATGAAAAACTGTTTTTT
size: few; V: TRBV19; D: TRBD2; J: TRBJ2-3; CDR3: CASSLGTIETQYF; DNA: TGTGCCAGTAGTTTGGGGACTATCGAGACGCAGTATTTT
size: -; V: TRBV14; D: -; J: TRBJ2-5; CDR3: CASSQGTIVSPETQYF; DNA: TGTGCCAGCAGCCAAGGGACAATCGTCTCTCCGGAGACCCAGTACTTC
size: few; V: TRBV6-6; D: -; J: TRBJ2-1; CDR3: CASQLRSQGYNEQFF; DNA: TGTGCCAGTCAACTCCGGAGCCAGGGGTACAATGAGCAGTTCTTC
size: once; V: TRBV6-5; D: TRBD1; J: TRBJ1-2; CDR3: CASSQQGNYGYTF; DNA: TGTGCCAGCAGTCAACAGGGGAACTATGGCTACACCTTC
size: -; V: TRBV28; D: -; J: TRBJ1-2; CDR3: CASSFPSNRDGYTF; DNA: TGTGCCAGCAGTTTCCCGTCAAACAGGGATGGCTACACCTTC
size: -; V: TRBV18; D: TRBD2; J: TRBJ2-1; CDR3: CASSPRSGSYNEQFF; DNA: TGTGCCAGCTCACCACGGAGCGGGAGTTACAATGAGCAGTTCTTC
size: -; V: TRBV2; D: -; J: TRBJ2-5; CDR3: CASSEAGRETQYF; DNA: TGTGCCAGCAGTGAAGCGGGTCGGGAGACCCAGTACTTC
size: -; V: TRBV7-8; D: TRBD2; J: TRBJ2-7; CDR3: CASSLRAGEGLAGGTYEQYF; DNA: TGTGCCAGCAGCCTGCGGGCTGGAGAGGGACTAGCGGGAGGAACCTACGAGCAGTACTTC
size: once; V: TRBV28; D: -; J: TRBJ2-5; CDR3: CASMGPWETQYF; DNA: TGTGCCAGCATGGGACCCTGGGAGACCCAGTACTTC
size: -; V: TRBV5-1; D: TRBD1; J: TRBJ1-1; CDR3: CASSSGTGVNTEAFF; DNA: TGCGCCAGCAGCTCGGGGACAGGTGTGAACACTGAAGCTTTCTTT
size: -; V: TRBV6-1; D: -; J: TRBJ2-3; CDR3: CASNAKGTDTQYF; DNA: TGTGCCAGCAACGCAAAAGGCACAGATACGCAGTATTTT
size: -; V: TRBV28; D: TRBD2; J: TRBJ2-7; CDR3: CASSLQLAGGYEQYF; DNA: TGTGCCAGCAGTTTACAACTAGCGGGGGGCTACGAGCAGTACTTC
size: -; V: TRBV6-4; D: -; J: TRBJ1-5; CDR3: CASRRRLYSNQPQHF; DNA: TGTGCCAGCCGCCGACGGCTTTATAGCAATCAGCCCCAGCATTTT
size: -; V: TRBV2; D: -; J: TRBJ2-2; CDR3: CASSVTGDAGELFF; DNA: TGTGCCAGCAGTGTGACTGGGGATGCCGGGGAGCTGTTTTTT
size: -; V: TRBV9; D: TRBD2; J: TRBJ2-3; CDR3: CASSVASGRITDTQYF; DNA: TGTGCCAGCAGCGTAGCTAGCGGGAGAATCACAGATACGCAGTATTTT
size: -; V: TRBV2; D: TRBD1; J: TRBJ2-5; CDR3: CASSTDRGFQETQYF; DNA: TGTGCCAGCAGCACGGACAGGGGGTTTCAAGAGACCCAGTACTTC
size: -; V: TRBV19; D: TRBD2; J: TRBJ2-2; CDR3: CASTRVAGLGYLGELFF; DNA: TGTGCCAGTACCAGGGTAGCGGGCCTGGGGTATCTCGGGGAGCTGTTTTTT
size: -; V: TRBV29-1; D: TRBD1; J: TRBJ2-3; CDR3: CSVDRVAEKGTDTQYF; DNA: TGCAGCGTCGACAGGGTTGCGGAGAAGGGGACAGATACGCAGTATTTT
size: -; V: TRBV11-3; D: TRBD2; J: TRBJ2-5; CDR3: CVSSLGLAGDQETQYF; DNA: TGTGTCAGCAGCCTGGGACTAGCGGGAGACCAAGAGACCCAGTACTTC
size: -; V: TRBV10-3; D: TRBD2; J: TRBJ2-7; CDR3: CAISPSGSDEQYF; DNA: TGTGCCATCAGTCCTAGCGGGAGCGACGAGCAGTACTTC
size: -; V: TRBV11-3; D: -; J: TRBJ1-1; CDR3: CASSFRTENTEAFF; DNA: TGTGCCAGCAGCTTCAGGACGGAGAACACTGAAGCTTTCTTT
size: -; V: TRBV4-2; D: TRBD1; J: TRBJ1-1; CDR3: CASSPGDRNTEAFF; DNA: TGTGCCAGCAGCCCCGGGGACAGGAACACTGAAGCTTTCTTT
size: -; V: TRBV6-1; D: TRBD2; J: TRBJ2-5; CDR3: CASRGAGEGTQYF; DNA: TGTGCCAGCAGGGGAGCGGGAGAGGGGACCCAGTACTTC
size: -; V: TRBV5-1; D: -; J: TRBJ2-7; CDR3: CASSDPGRASYEQYF; DNA: TGCGCCAGCAGCGACCCGGGACGGGCCTCCTACGAGCAGTACTTC
size: -; V: TRBV7-2; D: -; J: TRBJ2-3; CDR3: CASSLHRDTQYF; DNA: TGTGCCAGCAGCTTACATCGAGATACGCAGTATTTT
size: once; V: TRBV7-6; D: TRBD2; J: TRBJ2-1; CDR3: CASSPLAGSYNEQFF; DNA: TGTGCCAGCAGCCCCTTAGCGGGATCCTACAATGAGCAGTTCTTC
size: -; V: TRBV5-1; D: -; J: TRBJ2-7; CDR3: CASSGDSSYEQYF; DNA: TGCGCCAGTTCAGGGGATAGCTCCTACGAGCAGTACTTC
size: few; V: TRBV7-2; D: -; J: TRBJ1-5; CDR3: CASSLKAFQPQHF; DNA: TGTGCCAGCAGCTTAAAGGCGTTTCAGCCCCAGCATTTT
size: -; V: TRBV6-5; D: TRBD1; J: TRBJ2-7; CDR3: CASIPGTGLTYEQYF; DNA: TGTGCCAGCATTCCCGGGACAGGTCTGACCTACGAGCAGTACTTC
size: -; V: TRBV5-1; D: -; J: TRBJ2-5; CDR3: CASGSGDTQETQYF; DNA: TGCGCCAGCGGGTCCGGGGACACCCAAGAGACCCAGTACTTC
size: -; V: TRBV28; D: -; J: TRBJ1-1; CDR3: CASTRTPNTEAFF; DNA: TGTGCCAGCACAAGGACACCGAACACTGAAGCTTTCTTT
size: once; V: TRBV5-1; D: -; J: TRBJ1-2; CDR3: CASSSVTGSYGYTF; DNA: TGCGCCAGCAGCTCGGTAACAGGATCCTATGGCTACACCTTC
size: -; V: TRBV7-4; D: -; J: TRBJ2-7; CDR3: CASSPIRGLISYEQYF; DNA: TGTGCCAGCAGCCCGATTCGGGGGTTGATCTCCTACGAGCAGTACTTC